This TCR beta chain derives from a study of cytomegalovirus exposure and HLA in healthy donors. General study results and limits: Later on, an analysis tied approximately 15,000 TCR beta sequences to HLA alleles at 0.05 false discovery rate.

Note on this clone: The antigen remains unidentified.

PCR employed 60 Vbeta and 13 Jbeta primers. Clones were read by immunoSEQ multiplex PCR, and TCRdb kept only the in-frame ones, dropping some. The sample yields approximately 100,000 clones, 60% to 80% seen once. CDR3 length: 14 residues. Germline CDR1 and CDR2: SQVTM and ANQGSEA. V was pared by 1 base and J by 5 bases, with 12 bases between. The sample taken for sequencing was PBMCs. The sequence derives from a woman between 18 and 29 years old in good health and CMV-seropositive. The rearrangement joins TRBV29-1 to TRBJ2-1; D might be TRBD2 (5 bases). The CDR3, as DNA: TGCAGCGTTGAAGGGGGTAGCGTAAACAATGAGCAGTTCTTC. This sequence encodes CSVEGGSVNNEQFF.